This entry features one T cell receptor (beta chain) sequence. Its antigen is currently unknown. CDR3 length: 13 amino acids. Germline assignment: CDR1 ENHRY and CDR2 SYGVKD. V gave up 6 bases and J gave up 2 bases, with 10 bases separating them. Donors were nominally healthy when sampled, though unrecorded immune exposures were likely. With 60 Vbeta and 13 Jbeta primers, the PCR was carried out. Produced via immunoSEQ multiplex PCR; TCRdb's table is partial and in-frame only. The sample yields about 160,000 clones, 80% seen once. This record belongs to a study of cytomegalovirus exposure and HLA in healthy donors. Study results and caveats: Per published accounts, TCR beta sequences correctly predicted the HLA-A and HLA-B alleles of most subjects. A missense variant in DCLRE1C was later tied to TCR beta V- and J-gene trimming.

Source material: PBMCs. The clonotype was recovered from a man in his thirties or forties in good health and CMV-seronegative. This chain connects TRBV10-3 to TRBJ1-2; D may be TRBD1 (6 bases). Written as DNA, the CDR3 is TGTGCCATCAGGGATACAGGGAACTATGGCTACACCTTC. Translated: CAIRDTGNYGYTF.